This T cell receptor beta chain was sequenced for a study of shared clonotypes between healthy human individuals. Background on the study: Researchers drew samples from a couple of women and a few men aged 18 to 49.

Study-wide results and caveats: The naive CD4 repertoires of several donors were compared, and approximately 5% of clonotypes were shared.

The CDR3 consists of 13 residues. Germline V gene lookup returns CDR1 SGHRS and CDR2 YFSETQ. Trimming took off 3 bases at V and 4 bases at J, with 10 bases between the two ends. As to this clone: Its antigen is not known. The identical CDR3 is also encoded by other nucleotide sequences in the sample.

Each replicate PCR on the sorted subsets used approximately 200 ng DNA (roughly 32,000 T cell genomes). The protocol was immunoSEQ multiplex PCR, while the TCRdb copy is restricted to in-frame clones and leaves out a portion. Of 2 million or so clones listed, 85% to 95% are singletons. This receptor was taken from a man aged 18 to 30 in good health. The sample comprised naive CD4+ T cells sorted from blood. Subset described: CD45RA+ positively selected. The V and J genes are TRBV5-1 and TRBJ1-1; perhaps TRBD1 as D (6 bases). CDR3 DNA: TGCGCCAGCAGCTCAGGGGTTTCCACTGAAGCTTTCTTT. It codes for CASSSGVSTEAFF.